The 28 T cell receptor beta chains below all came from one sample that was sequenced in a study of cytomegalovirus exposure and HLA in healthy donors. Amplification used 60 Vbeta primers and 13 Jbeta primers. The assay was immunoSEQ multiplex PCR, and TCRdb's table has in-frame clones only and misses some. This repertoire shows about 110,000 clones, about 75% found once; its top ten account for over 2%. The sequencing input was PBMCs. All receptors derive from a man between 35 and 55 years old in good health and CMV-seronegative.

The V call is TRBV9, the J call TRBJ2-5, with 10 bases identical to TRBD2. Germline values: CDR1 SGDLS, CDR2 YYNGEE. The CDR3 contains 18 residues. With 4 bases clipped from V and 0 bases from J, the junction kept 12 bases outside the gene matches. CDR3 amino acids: CASSSGLADFSYQETQYF. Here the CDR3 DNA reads TGTGCCAGCAGCTCCGGACTAGCGGATTTCTCCTACCAAGAGACCCAGTACTTC.

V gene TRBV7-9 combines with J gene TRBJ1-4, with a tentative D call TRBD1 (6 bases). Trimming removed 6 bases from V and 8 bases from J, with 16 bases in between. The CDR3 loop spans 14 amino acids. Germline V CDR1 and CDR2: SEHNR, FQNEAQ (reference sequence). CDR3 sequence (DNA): TGTGCCAGCAGTTCCAGGGGATACGGGGAAAAACTGTTTTTT. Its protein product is CASSSRGYGEKLFF.

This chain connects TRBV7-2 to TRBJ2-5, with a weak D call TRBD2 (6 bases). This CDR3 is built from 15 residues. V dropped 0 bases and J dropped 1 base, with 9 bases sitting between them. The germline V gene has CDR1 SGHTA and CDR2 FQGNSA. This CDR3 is CASSLAGGSQETQYF. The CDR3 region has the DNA TGTGCCAGCAGCTTAGCGGGGGGAAGCCAAGAGACCCAGTACTTC.

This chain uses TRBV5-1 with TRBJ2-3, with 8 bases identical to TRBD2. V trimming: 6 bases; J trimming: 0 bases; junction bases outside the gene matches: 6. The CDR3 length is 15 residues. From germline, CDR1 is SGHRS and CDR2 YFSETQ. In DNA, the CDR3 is TGCGCCAGCAAGTTGAGCGGGGGTAGCACAGATACGCAGTATTTT. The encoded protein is CASKLSGGSTDTQYF.

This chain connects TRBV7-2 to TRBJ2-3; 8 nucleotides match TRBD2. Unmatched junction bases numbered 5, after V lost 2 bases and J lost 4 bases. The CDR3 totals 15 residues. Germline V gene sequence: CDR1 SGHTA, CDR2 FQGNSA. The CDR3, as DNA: TGTGCCAGCAGCTTAAGGGTCGGGGGGGCAGATACGCAGTATTTT. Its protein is CASSLRVGGADTQYF.

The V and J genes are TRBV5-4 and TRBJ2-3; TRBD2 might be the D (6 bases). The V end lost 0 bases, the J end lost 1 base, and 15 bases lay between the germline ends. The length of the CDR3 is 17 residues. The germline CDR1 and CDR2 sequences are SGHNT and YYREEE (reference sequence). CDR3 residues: CASSLVPPGGGTDTQYF. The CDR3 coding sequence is TGTGCCAGCAGCTTGGTACCCCCCGGCGGGGGCACAGATACGCAGTATTTT.

CDR3 amino acids: CASHKSGRLGELFF. The CDR3 DNA reads TGTGCCAGCCATAAGTCAGGCCGTCTTGGGGAGCTGTTTTTT. This rearrangement joins TRBV7-2 to TRBJ2-2; D not resolved. The CDR3 is 14 amino acids. Looked up from germline, CDR1 is SGHTA and CDR2 is FQGNSA. Trimming shortened V by 8 bases and J by 8 bases, and 18 bases separated the two germline ends.

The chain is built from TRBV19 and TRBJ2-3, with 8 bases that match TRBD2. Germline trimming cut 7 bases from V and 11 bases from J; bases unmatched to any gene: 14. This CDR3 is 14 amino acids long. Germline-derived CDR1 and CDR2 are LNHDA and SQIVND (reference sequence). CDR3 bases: TGTGCCAGTACTCCCGGGGGGGGGCTTGGGGAGCAGTATTTT. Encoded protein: CASTPGGGLGEQYF.

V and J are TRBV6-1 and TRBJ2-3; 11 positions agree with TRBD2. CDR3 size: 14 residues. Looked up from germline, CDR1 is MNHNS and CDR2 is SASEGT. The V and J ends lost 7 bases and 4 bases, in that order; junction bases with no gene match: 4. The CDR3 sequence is CASTLAGDPDTQYF. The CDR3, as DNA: TGTGCCAGCACACTAGCGGGGGATCCAGATACGCAGTATTTT.

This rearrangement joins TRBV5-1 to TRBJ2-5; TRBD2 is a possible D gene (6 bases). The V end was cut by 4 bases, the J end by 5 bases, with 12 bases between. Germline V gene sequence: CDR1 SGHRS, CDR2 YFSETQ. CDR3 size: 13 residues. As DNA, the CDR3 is TGCGCCAGCAGCATCGAAAGCGGGGAGACCCAGTACTTC. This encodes CASSIESGETQYF.

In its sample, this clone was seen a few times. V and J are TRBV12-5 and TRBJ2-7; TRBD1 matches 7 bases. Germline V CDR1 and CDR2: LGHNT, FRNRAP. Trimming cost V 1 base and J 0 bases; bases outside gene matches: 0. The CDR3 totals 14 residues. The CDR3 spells CASGLGQGSYEQYF. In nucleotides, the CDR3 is TGTGCTAGTGGTTTGGGACAGGGCTCCTACGAGCAGTACTTC.

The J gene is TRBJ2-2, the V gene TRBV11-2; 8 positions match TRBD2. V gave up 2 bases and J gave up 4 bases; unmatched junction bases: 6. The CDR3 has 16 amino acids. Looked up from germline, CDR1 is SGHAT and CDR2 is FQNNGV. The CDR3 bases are TGTGCCAGCAGCTTATTATCGGGGGGGGGCACCGGGGAGCTGTTTTTT. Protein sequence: CASSLLSGGGTGELFF. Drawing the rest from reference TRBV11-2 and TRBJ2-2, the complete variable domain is EAGVAQSPRYKIIEKRQSVAFWCNPISGHATLYWYQQILGQGPKLLIQFQNNGVVDDSQLPKDRFSAERLKGVDSTLKIQPAKLEDSAVYLCASSLLSGGGTGELFFGEGSRLTVL.

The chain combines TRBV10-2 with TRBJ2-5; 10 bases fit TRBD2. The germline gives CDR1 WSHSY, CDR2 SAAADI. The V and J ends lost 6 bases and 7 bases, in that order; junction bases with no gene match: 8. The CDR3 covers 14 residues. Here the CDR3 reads CASRPSGGEVTQYF. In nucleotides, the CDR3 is TGCGCCAGCAGGCCTAGCGGGGGAGAGGTGACCCAGTACTTC.

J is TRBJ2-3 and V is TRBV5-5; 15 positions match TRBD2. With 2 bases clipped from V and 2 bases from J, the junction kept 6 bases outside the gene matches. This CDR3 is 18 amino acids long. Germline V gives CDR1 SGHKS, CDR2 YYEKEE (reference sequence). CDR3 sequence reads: CASSLGLAGGTSTDTQYF. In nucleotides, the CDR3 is TGTGCCAGCAGCTTAGGACTAGCGGGGGGGACCTCCACAGATACGCAGTATTTT.

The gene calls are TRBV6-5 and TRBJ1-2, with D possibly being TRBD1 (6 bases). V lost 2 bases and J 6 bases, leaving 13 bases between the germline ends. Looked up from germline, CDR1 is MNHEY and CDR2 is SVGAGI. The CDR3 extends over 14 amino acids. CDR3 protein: CASSYIGQMDGYTF. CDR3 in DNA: TGTGCCAGCAGTTACATTGGACAGATGGATGGCTACACCTTC.

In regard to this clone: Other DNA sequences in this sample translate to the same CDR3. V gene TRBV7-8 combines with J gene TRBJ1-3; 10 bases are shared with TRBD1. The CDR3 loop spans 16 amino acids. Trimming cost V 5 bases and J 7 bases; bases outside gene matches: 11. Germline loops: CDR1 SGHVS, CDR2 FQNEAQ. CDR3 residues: CASSIRDRGAGNTIYF. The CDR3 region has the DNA TGTGCCAGCAGCATCCGGGACAGGGGAGCAGGGAACACCATATATTTT.

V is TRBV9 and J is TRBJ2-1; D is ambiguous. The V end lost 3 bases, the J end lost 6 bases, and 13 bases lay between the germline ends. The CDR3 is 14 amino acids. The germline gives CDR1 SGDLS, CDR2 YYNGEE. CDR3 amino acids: CASSAVLPGNEQFF. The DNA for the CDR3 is TGTGCCAGCAGCGCAGTTCTCCCTGGCAATGAGCAGTTCTTC. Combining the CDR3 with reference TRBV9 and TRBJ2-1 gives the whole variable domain DSGVTQTPKHLITATGQRVTLRCSPRSGDLSVYWYQQSLDQGLQFLIQYYNGEERAKGNILERFSAQQFPDLHSELNLSSLELGDSALYFCASSAVLPGNEQFFGPGTRLTVL.

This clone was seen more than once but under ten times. CDR3 loop: CASSLNGAGSTPHEQFF. CDR3 nucleotide sequence: TGTGCCAGCAGCTTAAACGGCGCGGGCAGTACCCCCCATGAGCAGTTCTTC. The chain is built from TRBV7-3 and TRBJ2-1, with a possible D match to TRBD2 (5 bases). The CDR3 contains 17 residues. V was clipped by 1 base and J by 8 bases, with 21 bases between them. Germline loops: CDR1 SGHTA, CDR2 FQGTGA. The full variable domain, its missing parts supplied by reference TRBV7-3 and TRBJ2-1, is GAGVSQTPSNKVTEKGKYVELRCDPISGHTALYWYRQSLGQGPEFLIYFQGTGAADDSGLPNDRFFAVRPEGSVSTLKIQRTERGDSAVYLCASSLNGAGSTPHEQFFGPGTRLTVL.

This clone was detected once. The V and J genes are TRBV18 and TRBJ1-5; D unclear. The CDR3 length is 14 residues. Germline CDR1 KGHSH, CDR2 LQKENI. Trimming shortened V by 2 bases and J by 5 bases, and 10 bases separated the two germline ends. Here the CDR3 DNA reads TGTGCCAGCTCACCATTGGCAGGTGATCAGCCCCAGCATTTT. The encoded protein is CASSPLAGDQPQHF.

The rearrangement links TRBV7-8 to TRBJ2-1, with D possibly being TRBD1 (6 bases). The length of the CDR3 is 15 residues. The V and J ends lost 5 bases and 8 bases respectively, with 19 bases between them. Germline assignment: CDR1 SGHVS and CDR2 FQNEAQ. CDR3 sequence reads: CASSEDRFGLDEQFF. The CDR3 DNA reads TGTGCCAGCAGCGAAGACAGGTTCGGTCTCGATGAGCAGTTCTTC.

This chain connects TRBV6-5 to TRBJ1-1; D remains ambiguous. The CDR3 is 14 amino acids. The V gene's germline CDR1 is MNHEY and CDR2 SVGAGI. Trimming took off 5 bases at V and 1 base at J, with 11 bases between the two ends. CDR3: CASSGSQENTEAFF. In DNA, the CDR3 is TGTGCCAGCAGTGGCAGTCAAGAGAACACTGAAGCTTTCTTT.

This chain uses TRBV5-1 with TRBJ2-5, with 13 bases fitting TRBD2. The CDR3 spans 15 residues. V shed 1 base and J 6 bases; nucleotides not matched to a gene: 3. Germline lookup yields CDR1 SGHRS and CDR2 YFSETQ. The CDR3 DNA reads TGCGCCAGCAGCTTGACTAGCGGGGGGGATCAGACCCAGTACTTC. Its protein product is CASSLTSGGDQTQYF.

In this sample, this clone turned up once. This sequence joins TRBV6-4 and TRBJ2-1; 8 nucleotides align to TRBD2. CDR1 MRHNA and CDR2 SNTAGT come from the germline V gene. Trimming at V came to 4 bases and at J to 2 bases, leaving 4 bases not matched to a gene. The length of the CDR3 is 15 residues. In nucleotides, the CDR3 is TGTGCCAGCAGTGCTGCGGGGGGTACCTACAATGAGCAGTTCTTC. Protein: CASSAAGGTYNEQFF.

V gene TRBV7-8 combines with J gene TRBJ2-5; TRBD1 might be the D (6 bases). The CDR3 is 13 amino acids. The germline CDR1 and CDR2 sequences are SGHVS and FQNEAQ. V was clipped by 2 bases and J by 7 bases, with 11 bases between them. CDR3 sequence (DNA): TGTGCCAGCAGCTTAAGGGGGTTCGGGACCCAGTACTTC. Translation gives CASSLRGFGTQYF.

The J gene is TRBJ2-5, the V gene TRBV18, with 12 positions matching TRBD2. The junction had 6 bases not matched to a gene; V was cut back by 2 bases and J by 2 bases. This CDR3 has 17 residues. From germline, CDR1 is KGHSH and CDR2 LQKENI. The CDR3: CASSPVLAGGTQETQYF. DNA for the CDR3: TGTGCCAGCTCACCAGTACTAGCGGGGGGAACTCAAGAGACCCAGTACTTC.

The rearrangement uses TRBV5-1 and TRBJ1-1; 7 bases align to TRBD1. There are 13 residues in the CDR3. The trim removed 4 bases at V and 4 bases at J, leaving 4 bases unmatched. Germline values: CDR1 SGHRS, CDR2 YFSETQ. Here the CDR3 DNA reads TGCGCCAGCAGCCTAACAGGGGTCACTGAAGCTTTCTTT. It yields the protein CASSLTGVTEAFF.

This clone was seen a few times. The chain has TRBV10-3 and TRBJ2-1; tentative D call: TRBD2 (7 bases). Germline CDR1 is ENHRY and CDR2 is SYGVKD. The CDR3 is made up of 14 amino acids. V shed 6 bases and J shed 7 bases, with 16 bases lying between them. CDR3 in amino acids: CAISPTEGGNEQFF. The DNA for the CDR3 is TGTGCCATCAGCCCGACAGAGGGGGGGAATGAGCAGTTCTTC.

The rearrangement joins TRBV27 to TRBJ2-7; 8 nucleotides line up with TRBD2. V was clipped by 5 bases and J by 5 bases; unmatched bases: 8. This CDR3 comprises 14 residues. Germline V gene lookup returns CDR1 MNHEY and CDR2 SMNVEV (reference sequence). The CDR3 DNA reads TGTGCCAGCAGTACCTTAGCGGGGCGGAACGAGCAGTACTTC. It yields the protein CASSTLAGRNEQYF.